This TCR beta chain was sequenced in a study of cytomegalovirus exposure and HLA in healthy donors. Notes on the study in general: The authors assumed roughly uniform sequencing depth across donors for presence/absence analyses. What TCR beta sequences reportedly achieved was accurate prediction of HLA-A and HLA-B alleles in most subjects.

The V end lost 6 bases, the J end lost 8 bases, and 13 bases lay between the germline ends. Germline-derived CDR1 and CDR2 are MDHEN and SYDVKM. The CDR3 spans 13 residues. 60 Vbeta and 13 Jbeta primers were used in PCR. Repertoires were generated with immunoSEQ multiplex PCR, while TCRdb's copy carries only in-frame clones and drops some. The data contain 200,000 to 300,000 clones, just under 85% of them singletons. With respect to this clone: The antigen is unknown.

The donors gave bone marrow, and they were healthy. The chain has TRBV28 and TRBJ1-4; a possible D gene is TRBD1 (6 bases). The receptor was isolated from a woman aged 35 to 49 in good health and CMV-seropositive. Sequenced: PBMCs. CDR3 bases: TGTGCCAGCAGCGGGGGGGCAGGCGAAAAACTGTTTTTT. Amino acid sequence: CASSGGAGEKLFF.